Listed here are 32 T cell receptor beta chains from one sample, sequenced in a study of regulatory T cells in long-lasting Graves disease. Time point defined: newly diagnosed GD, antithyroid drugs for less than 3 months. Scientists built the TCR library using RNA that was extracted from PBMCs. In building TCR beta libraries, iRepertoire HTBI primers were used together with Arm-PCR of CDR3 regions. One entry per CDR3 protein results from TCRdb running MiXCR on the multiplex PCR reads. The table has about 440,000 distinct CDR3 sequences, around 14% seen once; the top ten hold 16%. This same sample was also part of a study on T cells in Graves' hyperthyroidism and ophthalmopathy.

The sequencing here drew on peripheral blood mononuclear cells (PBMCs), taken at new diagnosis, from a patient treated with antithyroid drugs. The source is a woman in her thirties with Graves disease.

This clonotype was picked up a small number of times. The chain employs TRBV7-2 and TRBJ2-1; 10 bases match TRBD1. The CDR3 sequence is 16 residues long. Trimming cost V 5 bases and J 4 bases; bases outside gene matches: 8. From germline, CDR1 is SGHTA and CDR2 FQGNSA. The CDR3 region is CASSPRDRGWYNEQFF. DNA for the CDR3: TGTGCCAGCAGCCCCCGGGACAGGGGCTGGTACAATGAGCAGTTCTTC.

This clonotype has ten or more counts. The chain is built from TRBV24-1 and TRBJ2-1; 9 bases agree with TRBD2. From germline, CDR1 is KGHDR and CDR2 SFDVKD. This CDR3 is 17 amino acids long. V gave up 6 bases and J gave up 1 base; unmatched junction bases: 9. The CDR3 nucleotides are TGTGCCACCAGTCCCTTGGGGGCGGGAGGGTCCTACAATGAGCAGTTCTTC. Translation: CATSPLGAGGSYNEQFF.

This clonotype turned up a few times. V usage is TRBV20-1 and J usage is TRBJ2-3; 7 nucleotides align to TRBD2. This CDR3 comprises 17 residues. Per germline, CDR1 DFQATT and CDR2 SNEGSKA (reference sequence). J was trimmed by 0 bases and V by 0 bases; bases with no gene match: 9. This CDR3 reads CSARDLGGALSTDTQYF. The CDR3 DNA is TGCAGTGCTAGAGATTTGGGAGGGGCCCTGAGCACAGATACGCAGTATTTT.

This clonotype was observed many times. J is TRBJ1-2 and V is TRBV28, with TRBD1 identical over 7 bases. The CDR3 has 15 amino acids. Germline V lookup: CDR1 MDHEN, CDR2 SYDVKM. Losses at the gene ends were 4 bases for V and 5 bases for J; bases not matched to a gene: 10. CDR3 residues: CASSSGQVAAYGYTF. As DNA, the CDR3 is TGTGCCAGCAGTTCAGGACAGGTAGCTGCGTATGGCTACACCTTC.

The chain couples TRBV6-5 to TRBJ2-7; 9 nucleotides align to TRBD2. This CDR3 region has 16 residues. The V and J ends lost 2 bases and 2 bases, in that order; junction bases with no gene match: 7. Germline V gives CDR1 MNHEY, CDR2 SVGAGI. The CDR3 is CASSYDPGLATYEQYF. CDR3 nucleotides: TGTGCCAGCAGTTACGACCCGGGACTAGCTACCTACGAGCAGTACTTC.

A remark on this clonotype: A junction boundary mismatches the germline segment, possibly from a read error. V and J are TRBV6-5 and TRBJ1-1; D remains unclear. Germline V gene data show CDR1 as MNHEY and CDR2 as SVGAGI. The CDR3 loop spans 14 amino acids. The CDR3 is CTSSFLDGNTEAFF. The CDR3 coding sequence is TGTACCAGCAGTTTCCTGGACGGGAACACTGAAGCTTTCTTT.

This clonotype came up once. The gene calls are TRBV20-1 and TRBJ2-3, with TRBD2 matching over 9 bases. The CDR3 totals 18 residues. Germline loops: CDR1 DFQATT, CDR2 SNEGSKA (reference sequence). The V segment lost 1 base and the J segment 4 bases; nucleotides outside the gene matches: 15. For the CDR3, the DNA is TGCAGTGCTAGAGGAAGGGTGGTGGCGGGAGGGCAATCAGATACGCAGTATTTT. It specifies CSARGRVVAGGQSDTQYF.

This clonotype has just a few counts. The gene calls are TRBV27 and TRBJ1-5; D remains unclear. V was shortened by 1 base and J by 6 bases, with 13 bases between the two germline ends. CDR3 size: 15 residues. From germline, CDR1 is MNHEY and CDR2 SMNVEV (reference sequence). CDR3 residues: CASSLWAGFGQPQHF. The CDR3 DNA is TGTGCCAGCAGTTTATGGGCGGGGTTTGGTCAGCCCCAGCATTTT.

The chain links TRBV7-9 to TRBJ1-2, with TRBD1 matching over 8 bases. Trimming took 1 base from V and 7 from J; bases not matched to a gene: 11. The V gene's germline CDR1 is SEHNR and CDR2 FQNEAQ (reference sequence). This CDR3 spans 16 amino acids. The CDR3 region is CASSLGGQGAVAGYTF. DNA for the CDR3: TGTGCCAGCAGCTTAGGTGGACAGGGAGCGGTCGCTGGCTACACCTTC.

Ten or more counts support this clonotype. V gene TRBV5-6 combines with J gene TRBJ2-3; 10 bases are shared with TRBD2. Germline CDR1 reads SGHDT; CDR2 reads YYEEEE. V lost 5 bases and J lost 5; bases outside the gene matches: 11. The CDR3 consists of 16 residues. CDR3 nucleotides: TGTGCCAGCAGTTCTAGGGATAGACTAGCGGGAGATACGCAGTATTTT. This codes for CASSSRDRLAGDTQYF.

This clonotype was seen repeatedly, ten times or more. This chain uses TRBV11-2 with TRBJ1-5; D is undetermined. V lost 2 bases, J lost 7 bases, and 9 bases lay in between. The V gene's germline CDR1 is SGHAT and CDR2 FQNNGV. This CDR3 comprises 13 residues. For the CDR3, the DNA is TGTGCCAGCAGCTTACTCGCTAAACAGCCCCAGCATTTT. Its protein is CASSLLAKQPQHF.

This clonotype was counted between two and nine times. V usage is TRBV15 and J usage is TRBJ1-1, with unresolved D. Per the germline V gene, CDR1 is LNHNV and CDR2 is YYDKDF (reference sequence). The CDR3 loop spans 13 amino acids. Trimming took off 5 bases at V and 11 bases at J, with 18 bases between the two ends. CDR3 sequence reads: CATSVRLELSAFF. The CDR3 DNA sequence: TGTGCCACCAGCGTCCGCCTAGAATTGTCGGCTTTCTTT.

This clonotype was found a few times. The chain uses TRBV10-1 and TRBJ2-7, with D possibly called TRBD1 or TRBD2 (5 bases each). The CDR3 consists of 15 residues. Trimming left V 0 bases short and J 2 bases short, with 11 bases between. Germline V gives CDR1 WNHNN, CDR2 SYGVQD (reference sequence). CDR3 residues: CASSESGTVTYEQYF. The CDR3 DNA reads as TGCGCCAGCAGTGAGTCCGGGACGGTCACCTACGAGCAGTACTTC.

In this sample, this clonotype turned up many times. The rearrangement joins TRBV6-1 to TRBJ2-7; 8 nucleotides align to TRBD1. The V segment lost 8 bases and the J segment 0 bases; nucleotides outside the gene matches: 15. The CDR3 covers 17 residues. In germline, CDR1 is MNHNS, CDR2 SASEGT. The CDR3 here is CASQATRDRYNSYEQYF. The CDR3 DNA sequence: TGTGCCAGCCAAGCGACTCGGGACAGGTACAACTCCTACGAGCAGTACTTC.

This clonotype has ten or more counts. The chain joins TRBV7-9 to TRBJ1-5, with TRBD1 as a possible D gene (5 bases). The CDR3 is made up of 14 amino acids. Trimming took 5 bases from V and 5 from J, leaving 13 bases between them. Germline V gene data show CDR1 as SEHNR and CDR2 as FQNEAQ (reference sequence). The CDR3 sequence: CASSPPGRDQPQHF. CDR3 bases: TGTGCCAGCAGCCCCCCAGGGAGGGATCAGCCCCAGCATTTT.

This clonotype has at least ten counts. The rearrangement uses TRBV20-1 and TRBJ2-7; D is possibly TRBD1 (5 bases). The CDR3 has 14 residues. Trimming removed 1 base at V and 3 bases at J, with 13 bases between. Germline V gene lookup returns CDR1 DFQATT and CDR2 SNEGSKA (reference sequence). The DNA of the CDR3 is TGCAGTGCTAGAGCCCATGACAGTTACTACGAGCAGTACTTC. It is translated as CSARAHDSYYEQYF.

A few counts support this clonotype. The CDR3 reads CASSLRSMGQNYEQYF. In nucleotides, the CDR3 is TGCGCCAGCAGCCTAAGATCAATGGGACAGAACTACGAGCAGTACTTC. The chain is built from TRBV4-1 and TRBJ2-7, with TRBD1 identical over 7 bases. Germline V CDR1 and CDR2: MGHRA, YSYEKL. V shed 4 bases, J shed 3 bases, and the junction held 12 bases outside the gene matches. The CDR3 is made up of 16 amino acids.

In its sample, this clonotype was seen a few times. A read error may be the cause here, since a much bigger clone is one base away. V gene TRBV3-1 combines with J gene TRBJ1-5; D not certain. The CDR3 totals 15 residues. Germline loops: CDR1 LGHDT, CDR2 YNNKEL (reference sequence). The DNA for the CDR3 is TGTGCCGGCAGCCAAGTTACGGGGTTCAATCAGCCCCAGCATTTT. Protein: CAGSQVTGFNQPQHF.

The sample holds a few counts of this clonotype. This chain links TRBV18 with TRBJ2-2; 7 bases line up with TRBD2. This CDR3 has 18 amino acids. Germline assignment: CDR1 KGHSH and CDR2 LQKENI. V trimming: 3 bases; J trimming: 5 bases; junction bases outside the gene matches: 15. CDR3 protein: CASSPVSSGTSSTGELFF. In nucleotides, the CDR3 is TGTGCCAGCTCACCCGTTTCAAGCGGGACGAGTTCGACCGGGGAGCTGTTTTTT.

This chain links TRBV15 with TRBJ1-3, with a weak D call TRBD1 (6 bases). The CDR3 is made up of 15 amino acids. Germline V gives CDR1 LNHNV, CDR2 YYDKDF (reference sequence). V lost 3 bases to trimming and J lost 4 bases, with 13 bases between them. The CDR3 coding sequence is TGTGCCACCAGCAGCGACAGGTTGGGGGGAAACACCATATATTTT. Its protein is CATSSDRLGGNTIYF.

The sample holds many counts of this clonotype. CDR3 loop: CASSSPTLRSSGNTIYF. The CDR3 DNA sequence: TGTGCCAGCAGCTCCCCTACCCTCAGAAGCTCTGGAAACACCATATATTTT. This chain links TRBV7-2 with TRBJ1-3; D remains ambiguous. The CDR3 loop spans 17 amino acids. The V and J ends lost 4 bases and 0 bases respectively, with 16 bases between them. The germline CDR1 and CDR2 sequences are SGHTA and FQGNSA.

This clonotype was seen many times. DNA for the CDR3: TGCGCCAGCAGCGCCCAGGTTTCCTCCCAAGAGACCCAGTACTTC. Amino acids: CASSAQVSSQETQYF. The chain links TRBV5-1 to TRBJ2-5; D is undetermined. The CDR3 runs 15 residues. Germline V gene data show CDR1 as SGHRS and CDR2 as YFSETQ. Trimming left V 4 bases short and J 1 base short, with 14 bases between.

This clonotype occurred once. This rearrangement joins TRBV29-1 to TRBJ2-1; TRBD1 matches at 9 bases. Trimming cost V 4 bases and J 9 bases; bases outside gene matches: 4. From germline, CDR1 is SQVTM and CDR2 ANQGSEA. This CDR3 has 12 amino acids. As DNA, the CDR3 is TGCAGCGTTGGACAGGGGGTGGTTGAGCAGTTCTTC. It yields the protein CSVGQGVVEQFF.

This chain links TRBV28 with TRBJ1-4; 7 bases map to TRBD1. This CDR3 has 15 amino acids. Unmatched junction bases numbered 13, after V lost 7 bases and J lost 8 bases. Germline lookup yields CDR1 MDHEN and CDR2 SYDVKM. This chain's CDR3 is CASMPGGGGREKLFF. In DNA, the CDR3 is TGTGCCAGCATGCCCGGAGGAGGGGGCCGGGAAAAACTGTTTTTT. The full variable domain, its missing parts supplied by reference TRBV28 and TRBJ1-4, is DVKVTQSSRYLVKRTGEKVFLECVQDMDHENMFWYRQDPGLGLRLIYFSYDVKMKEKGDIPEGYSVSREKKERFSLILESASTNQTSMYLCASMPGGGGREKLFFGSGTQLSVL.

This clonotype was recorded many times. V usage is TRBV5-1 and J usage is TRBJ2-1; 13 nucleotides match TRBD2. The CDR3 length is 17 residues. CDR1 is SGHRS and CDR2 is YFSETQ in the germline V gene. The trim removed 4 bases at V and 6 bases at J, leaving 10 bases unmatched. CDR3 sequence reads: CASSLNPTSGRGNEQFF. The DNA for the CDR3 is TGCGCCAGCAGCCTAAACCCCACTAGCGGGAGGGGCAATGAGCAGTTCTTC.

The sample holds a few counts of this clonotype. V usage is TRBV5-6 and J usage is TRBJ2-3, with D unresolved. CDR1 is SGHDT, CDR2 YYEEEE, per germline. Trimming stripped 3 bases from V and 3 bases from J, with 14 bases between. This CDR3 has 15 residues. The DNA for the CDR3 is TGTGCCAGCAGCTACCGGGCCCCTCTGACAGATACGCAGTATTTT. This encodes CASSYRAPLTDTQYF.

This clonotype is termed medium-sized. The CDR3 sequence is CSARGGLAGAEQFF. CDR3 coding DNA: TGCAGTGCTAGAGGGGGACTAGCGGGAGCTGAGCAGTTCTTC. The V gene is TRBV20-1, the J gene TRBJ2-1, with 14 positions matching TRBD2. Germline V lookup: CDR1 DFQATT, CDR2 SNEGSKA (reference sequence). This CDR3 has 14 residues. Trimming took 1 base from V and 9 from J; bases not matched to a gene: 2.

This clonotype has ten or more counts. The chain has TRBV3-1 and TRBJ2-1, with 8 positions matching TRBD2. With 4 bases clipped from V and 8 bases from J, the junction kept 7 bases outside the gene matches. The germline V gene has CDR1 LGHDT and CDR2 YNNKEL (reference sequence). This CDR3 is built from 14 residues. CDR3 amino acids: CASSLPGTRDEQFF. CDR3 bases: TGTGCCAGCAGCCTTCCCGGGACTAGGGATGAGCAGTTCTTC.

This clonotype was seen a few times. The gene calls are TRBV6-2 or TRBV6-3 and TRBJ2-4, with D possibly being TRBD1 (5 bases). The CDR3 sequence is 15 residues long. Germline V gene lookup returns CDR1 MNHEY and CDR2 SVGEGT. Trimming took off 5 bases at V and 6 bases at J, with 17 bases between the two ends. In DNA form, the CDR3 reads TGTGCCAGCAGTCTCAGGGTGGGTTCGAGAAACATTCAGTACTTC. Translating gives CASSLRVGSRNIQYF.

This clonotype was seen repeatedly, ten times or more. The V gene is TRBV18, the J gene TRBJ1-1, with 11 positions matching TRBD1. This CDR3 contains 16 residues. Germline V gene data show CDR1 as KGHSH and CDR2 as LQKENI. Trimming took 6 bases from V and 0 from J; bases not matched to a gene: 6. CDR3 region: CASSRDRGALNTEAFF. The CDR3 region has the DNA TGTGCCAGCTCCCGGGACAGGGGGGCGTTGAACACTGAAGCTTTCTTT.

The gene calls are TRBV20-1 and TRBJ2-1; D may be TRBD2 (6 bases). The ends were cut back, 1 base at V and 9 bases at J, with 16 bases in the middle. Germline CDR1 and CDR2: DFQATT and SNEGSKA (reference sequence). This CDR3 region has 14 residues. Here the CDR3 reads CSARGGLRTVEQFF. The CDR3 coding sequence is TGCAGTGCTAGAGGGGGACTTCGAACAGTTGAGCAGTTCTTC.

There are many counts of this clonotype. The chain employs TRBV12-3 or TRBV12-4 and TRBJ2-1, with 9 positions matching TRBD1. After removal of 5 bases from V and 3 bases from J, the junction contained 5 bases not matched to a gene. CDR3 size: 15 residues. CDR3 residues: CASSTTGGNYNEQFF. CDR3 coding DNA: TGTGCCAGCAGTACAACAGGGGGCAACTACAATGAGCAGTTCTTC.